One and the same sample provided the 9 T cell receptor beta chains below, sequenced in a study of vaccination effects on CD4 cells after COVID-19. Their cognate antigens are unknown. TCRdb's copy holds only in-frame clones and misses some; the assay was immunoSEQ multiplex PCR. The table lists 52,000 or so clones, roughly 70% of them singletons. Viral peptide pools were used in the ViraFEST assay to expand antigen-specific CD4+ T cells, and sequencing came afterward. Around day 10 of culture, CD4+ T cells were separated out. Nucleocapsid antibodies were negative in the vaccine recipients, who had never had SARS-CoV-2 infection. This sample comprised CD4+ T cells from PBMCs cultured with SARS-CoV-2 spike peptides, obtained before COVID-19 vaccination. The origin of the receptors is a human donor who received a COVID-19 vaccine.

Many counts were recorded for this clone. The gene calls are TRBV5-1 and TRBJ1-2; D not certain. Trimming shortened V by 0 bases and J by 4 bases, and 10 bases separated the two germline ends. The CDR3 runs to 14 residues. CDR1 and CDR2 (germline): SGHRS, YFSETQ. CDR3 coding DNA: TGCGCCAGCAGCTTGGAAGGTCCAGCCTATGGCTACACCTTC. Its protein product is CASSLEGPAYGYTF.

V is TRBV5-5 and J is TRBJ2-1, with 12 bases aligning to TRBD1. With V trimmed by 4 bases and J by 13 bases, 3 bases remained unmatched. The CDR3 is 12 residues long. CDR1 SGHKS and CDR2 YYEKEE come from the germline V gene (reference sequence). The CDR3 nucleotides are TGTGCCAGCAGCACGGGGACAGGGGGCCAGTTCTTC. Translation gives CASSTGTGGQFF.

The chain uses TRBV4-1 and TRBJ2-2, with TRBD1 identical over 8 bases. Germline V CDR1 and CDR2: MGHRA, YSYEKL. The CDR3 loop spans 16 amino acids. V trimming: 4 bases; J trimming: 3 bases; junction bases outside the gene matches: 7. The CDR3 DNA is TGCGCCAGCAGCCTTCTGACGGACAGGGACACCGGGGAGCTGTTTTTT. Translation gives CASSLLTDRDTGELFF.

The rearrangement links TRBV19 to TRBJ1-5; D remains ambiguous. The ends were cut back, 4 bases at V and 9 bases at J, with 13 bases in the middle. In germline, CDR1 is LNHDA, CDR2 SQIVND (reference sequence). The CDR3 has 13 residues. The CDR3 reads CASSTGLLGPQHF. The CDR3 nucleotides read TGTGCCAGTAGTACCGGACTTCTCGGGCCCCAGCATTTT.

This chain joins TRBV19 and TRBJ1-5; 8 bases align to TRBD1. The CDR3 loop spans 14 amino acids. Germline V gene sequence: CDR1 LNHDA, CDR2 SQIVND (reference sequence). After removal of 3 bases from V and 9 bases from J, the junction contained 7 bases not matched to a gene. The CDR3: CASSIDRGTGPQHF. The CDR3 nucleotides read TGTGCCAGTAGTATCGACAGGGGAACAGGGCCCCAGCATTTT.

This clone was recorded once. Other nucleotide sequences in the sample specify the same CDR3. The chain carries TRBV7-2 and TRBJ2-1; 10 nucleotides agree with TRBD2. The junction had 5 bases not matched to a gene; V was cut back by 1 base and J by 8 bases. This CDR3 comprises 15 residues. Germline V lookup: CDR1 SGHTA, CDR2 FQGNSA. CDR3 coding DNA: TGTGCCAGCAGCTTAGGGCTAGCGGGGGCGGATGAGCAGTTCTTC. It is translated as CASSLGLAGADEQFF.

The chain carries TRBV19 and TRBJ2-7; D remains unclear. Germline CDR1 is LNHDA and CDR2 is SQIVND (reference sequence). CDR3 length: 12 residues. The V gene lost 6 bases and the J gene lost 2 bases, with 8 bases spanning the gap. CDR3 sequence: CASRSGTYEQYF. CDR3 DNA: TGTGCCAGTAGATCCGGTACCTACGAGCAGTACTTC.

The rearrangement links TRBV9 to TRBJ2-7; D unresolved. Trimming took 0 bases from V and 2 from J, leaving 12 bases between them. This CDR3 region has 15 residues. Germline lookup yields CDR1 SGDLS and CDR2 YYNGEE. This chain's CDR3 is CASSVAGAIAYEQYF. The CDR3 region has the DNA TGTGCCAGCAGCGTAGCAGGTGCTATCGCCTACGAGCAGTACTTC.

The chain links TRBV2 to TRBJ2-5, with D hard to call. The CDR3 length is 15 residues. The germline V gene has CDR1 SNHLY and CDR2 FYNNEI. Trimming removed 5 bases from V and 7 bases from J, with 20 bases in between. The CDR3 DNA reads as TGTGCCAGCAGTCCCCATCCCGCCCAGCAGACGACCCAGTACTTC. The encoded protein is CASSPHPAQQTTQYF.